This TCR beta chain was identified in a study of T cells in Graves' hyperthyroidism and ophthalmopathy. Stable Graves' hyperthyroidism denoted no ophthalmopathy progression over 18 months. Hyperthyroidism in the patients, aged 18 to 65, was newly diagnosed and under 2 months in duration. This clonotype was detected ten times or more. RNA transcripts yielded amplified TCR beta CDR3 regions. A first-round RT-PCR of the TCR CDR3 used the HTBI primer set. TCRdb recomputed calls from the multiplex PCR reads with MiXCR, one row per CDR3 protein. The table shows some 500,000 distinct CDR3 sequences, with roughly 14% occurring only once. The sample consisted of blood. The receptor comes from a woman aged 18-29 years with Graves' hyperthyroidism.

For the CDR3, the DNA is TGTGCCAGCAGTCCGACTAGTTTTGAGCAGTTCTTC. It yields the protein CASSPTSFEQFF. The rearrangement joins TRBV12-3 or TRBV12-4 to TRBJ2-1; tentatively, D is TRBD2 (6 bases). This CDR3 comprises 12 residues. Between the trimmed V and J ends, which lost 5 bases and 9 bases, there was a span of 11 bases.